This entry lists 15 T cell receptor beta chains sequenced from one sample in a study of blood T cell repertoires in COVID-19. TCRdb keeps only in-frame clones here, not all; method: immunoSEQ multiplex PCR. The sample holds about 200,000 clones, roughly 86% seen once. Sequencing input: PBMCs or T cells enriched from blood (not recorded which). All receptors come from a man aged 40-49 years with acute COVID-19.

By sample share, this clone is medium-sized. The V gene is TRBV4-1, the J gene TRBJ2-7; 8 bases are shared with TRBD2. CDR3 length: 16 residues. The germline CDR1 and CDR2 sequences are MGHRA and YSYEKL. V lost 1 base and J lost 4; bases outside the gene matches: 9. CDR3 region: CASSQVWAGGAYEQYF. The CDR3 DNA follows: TGCGCCAGCAGCCAAGTCTGGGCGGGAGGAGCTTACGAGCAGTACTTC.

Here the CDR3 DNA reads TGTGCCAGTAGTGCACAGGGACATCAGCCCCAGCATTTT. Residues: CASSAQGHQPQHF. The chain has TRBV19 and TRBJ1-5, with D perhaps TRBD1 (6 bases). The CDR3 extends over 13 amino acids. Per germline, CDR1 LNHDA and CDR2 SQIVND (reference sequence). Trimming shortened V by 5 bases and J by 5 bases, and 10 bases separated the two germline ends.

This clone appeared a single time. The chain uses TRBV27 and TRBJ1-6; a weak D match, TRBD1 (5 bases). This CDR3 is built from 14 residues. V was shortened by 8 bases and J by 10 bases, with 18 bases between the two germline ends. The V gene's germline CDR1 is MNHEY and CDR2 SMNVEV (reference sequence). This chain's CDR3 is CASGRGGKGSPLHF. CDR3 coding DNA: TGTGCCAGCGGCCGTGGGGGGAAAGGGTCACCCCTCCACTTT.

V is TRBV30 and J is TRBJ2-1, with D perhaps matching TRBD2 (6 bases). The CDR3 totals 13 residues. The germline V gene encodes CDR1 GTSNPN and CDR2 SVGIG (reference sequence). Trimming took 5 bases from V and 8 from J, leaving 16 bases between them. The CDR3 nucleotides are TGTGCCTGGGGCCGGGACTGGAGGGATGAGCAGTTCTTC. Its translation: CAWGRDWRDEQFF.

This sequence joins TRBV6-5 and TRBJ1-1, with D tentatively TRBD1 (6 bases). Germline V CDR1 and CDR2: MNHEY, SVGAGI. This CDR3 contains 14 residues. Between the trimmed V and J ends, which lost 6 bases and 0 bases, there was a span of 11 bases. CDR3 region: CASSSQGLNTEAFF. CDR3 DNA: TGTGCCAGCAGCTCCCAGGGGTTGAACACTGAAGCTTTCTTT.

This clone was detected only once. The chain carries TRBV7-9 and TRBJ2-7, with D maybe TRBD1 (6 bases). This CDR3 contains 13 residues. Trimming shortened V by 9 bases and J by 1 base, and 13 bases separated the two germline ends. Per germline, CDR1 SEHNR and CDR2 FQNEAQ (reference sequence). The CDR3 coding sequence is TGTGCCAGGCAGGGGTCTCGGTCCTACGAGCAGTACTTC. It specifies CARQGSRSYEQYF.

This clone was found once. V usage is TRBV3-1 (or the pseudogene TRBV3-2) and J usage is TRBJ1-6, with 8 bases matching TRBD1. V gave up 4 bases and J gave up 16 bases; unmatched junction bases: 6. The CDR3 totals 12 residues. Germline V gene lookup returns CDR1 LGHDT and CDR2 YNNKEL (reference sequence). CDR3 amino acids: CASSPRQGYLHF. The DNA of the CDR3 is TGTGCCAGCAGCCCAAGACAGGGGTATCTCCACTTT.

The chain joins TRBV7-8 to TRBJ2-1, with TRBD2 identical over 8 bases. The CDR3 sequence is 15 residues long. The junction had 11 bases not matched to a gene; V was cut back by 5 bases and J by 8 bases. Per the germline V gene, CDR1 is SGHVS and CDR2 is FQNEAQ. In nucleotides, the CDR3 is TGTGCCAGCAGCCCTATTCGGGAGGGCCGCTATGAGCAGTTCTTC. This translates into CASSPIREGRYEQFF.

V usage is TRBV15 and J usage is TRBJ2-5, with D possibly being TRBD2 (7 bases). CDR3 length: 14 amino acids. The ends were cut back, 11 bases at V and 3 bases at J, with 19 bases in the middle. Germline V gives CDR1 LNHNV, CDR2 YYDKDF (reference sequence). CDR3 sequence (DNA): TGTGCCTCCGGGCCGAGGGGGGGGGAAGAGACCCAGTACTTC. Translating gives CASGPRGGEETQYF. Drawing the rest from reference TRBV15 and TRBJ2-5, the complete variable domain is DAMVIQNPRYQVTQFGKPVTLSCSQTLNHNVMYWYQQKSSQAPKLLFHYYDKDFNNEADTPDNFQSRRPNTSFCFLDIRSPGLGDTAMYLCASGPRGGEETQYFGPGTRLLVL.

The chain has TRBV5-1 and TRBJ2-4; D not certain. The CDR3 is 15 residues long. Between the trimmed V and J ends, which lost 4 bases and 0 bases, there was a span of 11 bases. The germline V gene encodes CDR1 SGHRS and CDR2 YFSETQ. Here the CDR3 reads CASSENSLAKNIQYF. The CDR3 region has the DNA TGCGCCAGCAGCGAAAATAGTTTAGCCAAAAACATTCAGTACTTC. Combining the CDR3 with reference TRBV5-1 and TRBJ2-4 gives the whole variable domain KAGVTQTPRYLIKTRGQQVTLSCSPISGHRSVSWYQQTPGQGLQFLFEYFSETQRNKGNFPGRFSGRQFSNSRSEMNVSTLELGDSALYLCASSENSLAKNIQYFGAGTRLSVL.

This clone was counted many times. This chain joins TRBV13 and TRBJ2-1; maybe TRBD2 (6 bases). Germline V lookup: CDR1 PRHDT, CDR2 FYEKMQ (reference sequence). The V end lost 5 bases, the J end lost 0 bases, and 14 bases lay between the germline ends. The CDR3 extends over 16 amino acids. CDR3 amino acids: CASSPAGFRSYNEQFF. For the CDR3, the DNA is TGTGCCAGCAGCCCCGCGGGGTTTCGCTCCTACAATGAGCAGTTCTTC.

The chain uses TRBV6-5 and TRBJ1-5; TRBD1 might be the D (6 bases). Per germline, CDR1 MNHEY and CDR2 SVGAGI. Trimming cost V 8 bases and J 4 bases, with 9 bases left between them. The CDR3 is 12 residues long. CDR3 DNA sequence: TGTGCCAGCCAGGGGCTTAATCAGCCCCAGCATTTT. Amino acid sequence: CASQGLNQPQHF.

The chain is built from TRBV6-5 and TRBJ1-1; D unresolved. Germline V gene lookup returns CDR1 MNHEY and CDR2 SVGAGI. The CDR3 consists of 14 residues. V lost 0 bases, J lost 0 bases, and 5 bases lay in between. The CDR3 region is CASSYSSVNTEAFF. CDR3 in DNA: TGTGCCAGCAGTTACTCCTCGGTGAACACTGAAGCTTTCTTT.

The V and J genes are TRBV6-5 and TRBJ2-2; 9 nucleotides align to TRBD2. The CDR3 spans 14 residues. Trimming took 7 bases from V and 3 from J; bases not matched to a gene: 3. The germline V gene has CDR1 MNHEY and CDR2 SVGAGI. The CDR3, as DNA: TGTGCCAGCATATTAGCGGGAGACACCGGGGAGCTGTTTTTT. Protein sequence: CASILAGDTGELFF.

The chain recombines TRBV10-3 with TRBJ2-5, with D perhaps TRBD2 (7 bases). The germline gives CDR1 ENHRY, CDR2 SYGVKD. The CDR3 runs 16 residues. With 9 bases removed from V and 0 bases from J, the gap between germline ends came to 20 bases. The CDR3 DNA reads as TGTGCCATATCCGAGCGGGAAGGGGGGTACCAAGAGACCCAGTACTTC. Protein sequence: CAISEREGGYQETQYF.